This TCR beta chain emerged from a study of blood T cell repertoires in COVID-19. The age range of participants was about 18 to 95 years, with residence in approximately 25 US areas. Cohort allocation depended upon clinical history that participants reported. Recovery among Cohort 3 donors was established by two negative PCRs, clearance, or symptom resolution. Original analysis: Amplifying reference gene primers gave estimates of nucleated cell counts. Sequencing used immunoSEQ multiplex PCR; TCRdb keeps in-frame clones, though not all of them. That table supplies the V and J calls and clone size; D and trimming were determined from the DNA. The data show 360,000 or so clones, 87% seen once. J was trimmed by 6 bases and V by 1 base; bases with no gene match: 8. This CDR3 region has 15 residues. Germline V gene sequence: CDR1 SEHNR, CDR2 FQNEAQ (reference sequence).

This TCR derives from a woman in her twenties or thirties who had recovered from COVID-19. The chain carries TRBV7-9 and TRBJ2-7; 8 positions match TRBD1. Specimen: PBMCs or T cells enriched from blood (not recorded which). For the CDR3, the DNA is TGTGCCAGCAGCTTAGTCGGACAGGGTAATATCGAGCAGTACTTC. Protein: CASSLVGQGNIEQYF.